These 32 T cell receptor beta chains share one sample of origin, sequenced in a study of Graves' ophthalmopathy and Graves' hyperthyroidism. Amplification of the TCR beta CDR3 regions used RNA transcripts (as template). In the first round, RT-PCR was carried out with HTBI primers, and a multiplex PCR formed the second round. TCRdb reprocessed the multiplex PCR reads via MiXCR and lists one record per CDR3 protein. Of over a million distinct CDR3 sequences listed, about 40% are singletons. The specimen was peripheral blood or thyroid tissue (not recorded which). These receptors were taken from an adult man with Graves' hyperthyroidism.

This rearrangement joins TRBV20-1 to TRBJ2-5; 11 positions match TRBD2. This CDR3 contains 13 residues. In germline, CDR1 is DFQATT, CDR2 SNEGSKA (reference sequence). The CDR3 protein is CRDLAGGQETQYF. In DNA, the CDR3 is TGCAGAGACTTAGCGGGGGGGCAAGAGACCCAGTACTTC.

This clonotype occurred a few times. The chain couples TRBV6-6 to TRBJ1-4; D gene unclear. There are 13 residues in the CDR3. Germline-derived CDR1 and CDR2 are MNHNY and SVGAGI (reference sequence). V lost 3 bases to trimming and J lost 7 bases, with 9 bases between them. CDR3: CASSYEAGEKLFF. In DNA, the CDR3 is TGTGCCAGCAGTTATGAGGCTGGTGAAAAACTGTTTTTT.

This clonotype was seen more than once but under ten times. CDR3 sequence: CSARQLPVTSYEQYF. The CDR3 coding sequence is TGCAGTGCTAGACAACTTCCGGTAACTTCCTACGAGCAGTACTTC. V and J are TRBV20-1 and TRBJ2-7, with D hard to call. Trimming removed 2 bases from V and 1 base from J, with 15 bases in between. The length of the CDR3 is 15 residues. CDR1 and CDR2 from the germline V gene are DFQATT and SNEGSKA (reference sequence).

The CDR3 is CASSLDPGLGDYGYTF. The CDR3 nucleotides read TGTGCCAGCAGCTTAGATCCAGGGCTCGGGGACTATGGCTACACCTTC. The chain uses TRBV7-9 and TRBJ1-2, with TRBD1 as a possible D gene (5 bases). The CDR3 is 16 residues long. Between the trimmed V and J ends, which lost 1 base and 3 bases, there was a span of 15 bases. CDR1 is SEHNR, CDR2 FQNEAQ, per germline (reference sequence).

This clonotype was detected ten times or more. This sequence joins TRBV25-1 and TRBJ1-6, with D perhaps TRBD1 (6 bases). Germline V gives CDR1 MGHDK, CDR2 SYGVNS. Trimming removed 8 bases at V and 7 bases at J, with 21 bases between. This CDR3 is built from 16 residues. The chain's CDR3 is CASQSLVRGGNSPLHF. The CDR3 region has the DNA TGTGCCAGCCAGTCACTCGTCAGGGGAGGGAATTCACCCCTCCACTTT.

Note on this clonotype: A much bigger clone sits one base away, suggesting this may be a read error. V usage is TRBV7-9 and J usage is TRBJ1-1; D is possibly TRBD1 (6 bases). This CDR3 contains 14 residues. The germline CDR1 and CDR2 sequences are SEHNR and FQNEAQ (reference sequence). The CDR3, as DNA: TGTGCCAACAGCTTTTTATTCAGGGGCACTGAAGCTTTCTTT. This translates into CANSFLFRGTEAFF.

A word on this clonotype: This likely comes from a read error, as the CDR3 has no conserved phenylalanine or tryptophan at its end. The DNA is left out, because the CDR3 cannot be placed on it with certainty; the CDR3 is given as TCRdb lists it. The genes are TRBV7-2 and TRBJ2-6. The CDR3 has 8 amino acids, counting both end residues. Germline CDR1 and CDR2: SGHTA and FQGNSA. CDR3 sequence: CASSSWTT.

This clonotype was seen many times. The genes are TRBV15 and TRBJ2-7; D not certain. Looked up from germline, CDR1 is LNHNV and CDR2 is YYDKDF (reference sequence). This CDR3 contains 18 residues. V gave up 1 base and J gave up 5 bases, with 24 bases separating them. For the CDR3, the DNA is TGTGCCACCAGCAGAGGAAAATACAGCTTTATCATCTTCGACGAGCAGTACTTC. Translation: CATSRGKYSFIIFDEQYF.

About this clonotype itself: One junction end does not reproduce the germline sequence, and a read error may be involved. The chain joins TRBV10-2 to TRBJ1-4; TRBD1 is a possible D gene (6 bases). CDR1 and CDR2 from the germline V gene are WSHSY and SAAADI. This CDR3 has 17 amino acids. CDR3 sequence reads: CASRRTGSKGPNEKLFF. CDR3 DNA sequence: TGTGCCAGCAGACGCACAGGGTCAAAAGGGCCTAATGAAAAACTGTTTTTT.

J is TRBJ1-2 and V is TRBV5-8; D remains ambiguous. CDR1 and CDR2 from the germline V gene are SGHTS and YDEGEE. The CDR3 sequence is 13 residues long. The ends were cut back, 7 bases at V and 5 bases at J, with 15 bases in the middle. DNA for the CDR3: TGTGCCAGCCTTGATATGGCGGAATATGGCTACACCTTC. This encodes CASLDMAEYGYTF.

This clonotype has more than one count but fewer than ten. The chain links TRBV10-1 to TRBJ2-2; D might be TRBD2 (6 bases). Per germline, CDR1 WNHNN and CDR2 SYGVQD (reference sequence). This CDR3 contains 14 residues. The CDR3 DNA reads TGCGCGGGCGGGGACTCTGCAAAAACCGGGGAGCTGTTTTTT. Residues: CAGGDSAKTGELFF.

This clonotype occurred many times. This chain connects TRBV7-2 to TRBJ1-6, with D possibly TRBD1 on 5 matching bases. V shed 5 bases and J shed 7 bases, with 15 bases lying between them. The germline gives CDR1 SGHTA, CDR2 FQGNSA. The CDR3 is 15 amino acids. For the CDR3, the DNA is TGTGCCAGCAGCCCCGTGGGCAGGGCGAATTCACCCCTCCACTTT. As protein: CASSPVGRANSPLHF. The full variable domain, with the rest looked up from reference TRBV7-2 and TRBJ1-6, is GAGVSQSPSNKVTEKGKDVELRCDPISGHTALYWYRQSLGQGLEFLIYFQGNSAPDKSGLPSDRFSAERTGGSVSTLTIQRTQQEDSAVYLCASSPVGRANSPLHFGNGTRLTVT.

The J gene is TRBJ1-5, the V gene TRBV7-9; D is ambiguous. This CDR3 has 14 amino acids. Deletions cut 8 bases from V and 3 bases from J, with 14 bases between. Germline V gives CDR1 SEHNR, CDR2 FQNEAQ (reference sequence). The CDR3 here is CASVGHSPNQPQHF. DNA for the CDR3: TGTGCCAGCGTTGGCCACAGCCCCAATCAGCCCCAGCATTTT.

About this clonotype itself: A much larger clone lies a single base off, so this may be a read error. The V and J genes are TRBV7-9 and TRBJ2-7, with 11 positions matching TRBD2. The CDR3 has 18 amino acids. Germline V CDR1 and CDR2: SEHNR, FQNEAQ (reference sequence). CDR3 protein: CVSSLATSGRTPPYEQYF. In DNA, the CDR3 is TGCGTCAGCAGCTTGGCAACTAGCGGGAGAACTCCCCCCTACGAGCAGTACTTC.

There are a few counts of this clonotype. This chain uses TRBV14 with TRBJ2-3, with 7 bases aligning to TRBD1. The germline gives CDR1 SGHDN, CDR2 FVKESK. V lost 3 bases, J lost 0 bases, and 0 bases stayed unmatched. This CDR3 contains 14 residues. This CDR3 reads CASSQGQSTDTQYF. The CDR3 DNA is TGTGCCAGCAGCCAGGGACAGAGCACAGATACGCAGTATTTT. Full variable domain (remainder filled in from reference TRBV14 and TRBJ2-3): EAGVTQFPSHSVIEKGQTVTLRCDPISGHDNLYWYRRVMGKEIKFLLHFVKESKQDESGMPNNRFLAERTGGTYSTLKVQPAELEDSGVYFCASSQGQSTDTQYFGPGTRLTVL.

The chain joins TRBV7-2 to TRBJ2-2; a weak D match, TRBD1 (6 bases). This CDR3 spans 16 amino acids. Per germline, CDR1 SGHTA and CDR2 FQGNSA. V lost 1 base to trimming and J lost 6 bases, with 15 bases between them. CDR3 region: CASSLVWRPGAGELFF. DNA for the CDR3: TGTGCCAGCAGCTTAGTCTGGCGCCCAGGGGCCGGGGAGCTGTTTTTT.

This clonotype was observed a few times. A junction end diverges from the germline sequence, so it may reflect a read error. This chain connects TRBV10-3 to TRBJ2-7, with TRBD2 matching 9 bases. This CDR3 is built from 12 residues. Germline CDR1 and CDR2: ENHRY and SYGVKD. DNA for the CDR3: TGTACCATCAGTAGCGGGGGCTACGAGCAGTACTTC. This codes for CTISSGGYEQYF.

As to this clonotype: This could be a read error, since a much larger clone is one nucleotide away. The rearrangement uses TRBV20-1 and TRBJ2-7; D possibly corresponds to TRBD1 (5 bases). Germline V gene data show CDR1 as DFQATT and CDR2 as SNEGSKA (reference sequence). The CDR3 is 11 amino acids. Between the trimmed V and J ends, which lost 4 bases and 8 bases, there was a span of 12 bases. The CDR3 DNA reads TGCAGTGCTACTGATCAGGGCAAGCAGTACTTC. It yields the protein CSATDQGKQYF.

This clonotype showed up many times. CDR3 sequence: CSAAGLEETQYF. The CDR3 DNA reads TGCAGTGCTGCAGGACTAGAAGAGACCCAGTACTTC. The V gene is TRBV20-1, the J gene TRBJ2-5; 7 bases agree with TRBD2. This CDR3 comprises 12 residues. J gave up 3 bases and V 5 bases, and 3 bases lay outside the gene matches. The germline V gene encodes CDR1 DFQATT and CDR2 SNEGSKA (reference sequence).

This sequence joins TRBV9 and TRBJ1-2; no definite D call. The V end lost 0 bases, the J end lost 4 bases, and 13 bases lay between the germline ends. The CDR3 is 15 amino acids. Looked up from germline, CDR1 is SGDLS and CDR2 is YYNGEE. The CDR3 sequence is CASSVGAEPIYGYTF. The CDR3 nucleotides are TGTGCCAGCAGCGTAGGGGCAGAACCAATCTATGGCTACACCTTC.

The CDR3 region has the DNA TGTGCCAGCAGCTCCGGACTTCACGGCAGCCGAGAGACCCAGTACTTC. Encoded protein: CASSSGLHGSRETQYF. The chain links TRBV11-2 to TRBJ2-5, with D tentatively TRBD2 (5 bases). This CDR3 has 16 amino acids. Germline V gives CDR1 SGHAT, CDR2 FQNNGV. The germline V and J ends were trimmed by 4 bases and 4 bases, with 19 bases remaining between them. The whole variable domain, filled in from reference TRBV11-2 and TRBJ2-5, reads EAGVAQSPRYKIIEKRQSVAFWCNPISGHATLYWYQQILGQGPKLLIQFQNNGVVDDSQLPKDRFSAERLKGVDSTLKIQPAKLEDSAVYLCASSSGLHGSRETQYFGPGTRLLVL.

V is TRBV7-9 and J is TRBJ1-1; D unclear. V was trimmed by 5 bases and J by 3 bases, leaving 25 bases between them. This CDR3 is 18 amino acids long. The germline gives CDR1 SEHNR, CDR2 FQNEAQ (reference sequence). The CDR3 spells CASSRWSATTNQDTEAFF. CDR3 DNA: TGTGCCAGCAGCCGGTGGTCAGCAACAACCAACCAGGACACTGAAGCTTTCTTT.

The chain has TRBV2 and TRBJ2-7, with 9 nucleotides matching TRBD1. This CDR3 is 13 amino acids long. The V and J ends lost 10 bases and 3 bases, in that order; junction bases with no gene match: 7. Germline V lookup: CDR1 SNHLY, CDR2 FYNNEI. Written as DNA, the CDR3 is TGTGCCACTAAGCGGGGACAGGGCTACGAGCAGTACTTC. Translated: CATKRGQGYEQYF.

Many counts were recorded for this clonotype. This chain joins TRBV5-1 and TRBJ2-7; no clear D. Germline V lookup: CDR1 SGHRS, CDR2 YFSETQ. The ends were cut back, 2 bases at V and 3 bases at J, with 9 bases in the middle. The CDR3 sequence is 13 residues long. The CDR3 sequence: CASSLGINYEQYF. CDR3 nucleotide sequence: TGCGCCAGCAGCTTAGGGATCAACTACGAGCAGTACTTC. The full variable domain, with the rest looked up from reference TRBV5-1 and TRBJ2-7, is KAGVTQTPRYLIKTRGQQVTLSCSPISGHRSVSWYQQTPGQGLQFLFEYFSETQRNKGNFPGRFSGRQFSNSRSEMNVSTLELGDSALYLCASSLGINYEQYFGPGTRLTVT.

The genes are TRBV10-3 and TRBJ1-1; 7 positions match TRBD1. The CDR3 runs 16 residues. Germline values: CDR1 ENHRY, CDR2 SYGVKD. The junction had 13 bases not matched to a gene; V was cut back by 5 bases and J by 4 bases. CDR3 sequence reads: CAISKTRGTASTEAFF. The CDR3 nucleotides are TGTGCCATCAGTAAGACCCGCGGGACAGCGAGCACTGAAGCTTTCTTT.

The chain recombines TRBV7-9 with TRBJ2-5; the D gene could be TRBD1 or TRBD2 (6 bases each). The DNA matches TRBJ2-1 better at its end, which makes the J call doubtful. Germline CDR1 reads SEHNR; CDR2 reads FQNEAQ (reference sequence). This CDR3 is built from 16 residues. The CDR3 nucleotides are TGTGCCAGCAGCTTAAATTCGGGGGCATCCTACAATGAGCAGTTCTTC. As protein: CASSLNSGASYNEQFF.

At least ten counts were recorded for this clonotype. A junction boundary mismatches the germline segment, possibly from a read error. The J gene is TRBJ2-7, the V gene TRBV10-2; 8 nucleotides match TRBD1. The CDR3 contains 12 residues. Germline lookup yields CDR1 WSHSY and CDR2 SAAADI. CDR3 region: CASTGTGYEQYF. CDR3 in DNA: TGTGCCAGCACTGGGACAGGCTACGAGCAGTACTTC.

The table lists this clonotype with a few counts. CDR3 nucleotide sequence: TGTGCCAGCACCATAGGACAGGGACCAGCCTACGAGCAGTACTTC. Protein: CASTIGQGPAYEQYF. The gene calls are TRBV7-2 and TRBJ2-7; the match to TRBD1 covers 8 bases. Trimming at V came to 7 bases and at J to 2 bases, leaving 10 bases not matched to a gene. Germline-derived CDR1 and CDR2 are SGHTA and FQGNSA. The CDR3 is 15 amino acids.

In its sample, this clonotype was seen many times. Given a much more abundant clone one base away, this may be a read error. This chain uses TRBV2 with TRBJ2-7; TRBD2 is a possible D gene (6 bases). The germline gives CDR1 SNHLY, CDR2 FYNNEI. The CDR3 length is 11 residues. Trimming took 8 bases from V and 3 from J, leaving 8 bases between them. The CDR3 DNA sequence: TGTGCCAGCGGGACTGACTACGAGCAGTACTTC. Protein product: CASGTDYEQYF.

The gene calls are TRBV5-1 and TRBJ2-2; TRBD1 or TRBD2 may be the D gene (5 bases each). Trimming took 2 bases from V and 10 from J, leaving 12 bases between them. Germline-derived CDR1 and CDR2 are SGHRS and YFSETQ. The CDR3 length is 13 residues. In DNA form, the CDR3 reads TGCGCCAGCAGCTTATCCGGGGCCGAGGAGCTGTTTTTT. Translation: CASSLSGAEELFF.

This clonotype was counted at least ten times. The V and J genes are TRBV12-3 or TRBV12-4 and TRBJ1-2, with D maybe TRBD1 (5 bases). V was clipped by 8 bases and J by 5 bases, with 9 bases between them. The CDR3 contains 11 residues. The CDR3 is CASRRGYGYTF. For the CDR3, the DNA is TGTGCCAGCCGCCGGGGGTATGGCTACACCTTC.

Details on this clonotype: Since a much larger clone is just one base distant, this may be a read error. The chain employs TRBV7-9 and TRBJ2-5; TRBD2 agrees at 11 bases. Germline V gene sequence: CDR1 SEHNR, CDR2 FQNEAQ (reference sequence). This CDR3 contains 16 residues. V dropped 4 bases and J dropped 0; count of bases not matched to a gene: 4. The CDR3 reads CASSSWTSGYQETQYF. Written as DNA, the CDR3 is TGTGCCAGCAGCTCCTGGACTAGCGGGTACCAAGAGACCCAGTACTTC.